Listed here are 27 T cell receptor beta chains from one sample, sequenced in a study of T cells in Graves' hyperthyroidism and ophthalmopathy. RNA transcripts gave rise to amplified TCR beta CDR3 regions. The TCR CDR3 first-round RT-PCR relied on the HTBI primer set. MiXCR was run by TCRdb on the multiplex PCR reads, yielding one entry per CDR3 protein. This sample carries 500,000 to 750,000 distinct CDR3 sequences, 13% to 15% of them seen once, and the ten largest clones take 7.1%. Sequencing was carried out using blood. The receptor set was obtained from a woman aged 18-29 years with Graves' ophthalmopathy.

The rearrangement joins TRBV27 to TRBJ1-2; D might be TRBD1 (6 bases). The germline V and J ends were trimmed by 7 bases and 6 bases, with 15 bases remaining between them. The CDR3 loop spans 13 amino acids. CDR1 MNHEY and CDR2 SMNVEV come from the germline V gene (reference sequence). The chain's CDR3 is CASTNQGIDGYTF. The CDR3 DNA reads TGTGCCAGCACAAATCAGGGGATCGATGGCTACACCTTC.

In this sample, this clonotype turned up many times. V usage is TRBV30 and J usage is TRBJ1-4, with D unresolved. Germline values: CDR1 GTSNPN, CDR2 SVGIG (reference sequence). V dropped 7 bases and J dropped 5 bases, with 11 bases sitting between them. The CDR3 has 12 residues. The DNA of the CDR3 is TGTGCCTCAGACGGGGAAAATGAAAAACTGTTTTTT. Its protein product is CASDGENEKLFF.

The rearrangement joins TRBV15 to TRBJ1-6, with D possibly TRBD1 on 5 matching bases. This CDR3 contains 17 residues. CDR1 and CDR2 from the germline V gene are LNHNV and YYDKDF (reference sequence). V lost 0 bases and J 7 bases, leaving 16 bases between the germline ends. The CDR3 region has the DNA TGTGCCACCAGCAGAGATCGGTTCGGGGCAGGAAATTCACCCCTCCACTTT. Translating gives CATSRDRFGAGNSPLHF.

The table lists this clonotype with a few counts. The CDR3 here is CASSEGSGSGYTF. CDR3 nucleotides: TGTGCCAGCAGTGAAGGATCGGGGAGTGGCTACACCTTC. The chain uses TRBV25-1 and TRBJ1-2; D gene uncertain. V lost 2 bases and J 7 bases, leaving 11 bases between the germline ends. The germline gives CDR1 MGHDK, CDR2 SYGVNS. There are 13 residues in the CDR3.

There are many counts of this clonotype. The gene calls are TRBV5-1 and TRBJ1-1, with TRBD1 matching 7 bases. Germline-derived CDR1 and CDR2 are SGHRS and YFSETQ. Unmatched junction bases numbered 9, after V lost 4 bases and J lost 0 bases. This CDR3 is 16 amino acids long. The DNA of the CDR3 is TGCGCCAGCAGCATACAAGGGGGCGAAATGAACACTGAAGCTTTCTTT. This translates into CASSIQGGEMNTEAFF. The entire variable domain, with the rest obtained from reference TRBV5-1 and TRBJ1-1, is as follows: KAGVTQTPRYLIKTRGQQVTLSCSPISGHRSVSWYQQTPGQGLQFLFEYFSETQRNKGNFPGRFSGRQFSNSRSEMNVSTLELGDSALYLCASSIQGGEMNTEAFFGQGTRLTVV.

V gene TRBV27 combines with J gene TRBJ2-2, with 7 nucleotides matching TRBD2. J was trimmed by 4 bases and V by 8 bases; bases with no gene match: 7. The CDR3 covers 14 residues. Germline V gene sequence: CDR1 MNHEY, CDR2 SMNVEV (reference sequence). The CDR3 DNA follows: TGTGCCAGCCGCCCCCGCGGGGGCACCGGGGAGCTGTTTTTT. Translating it yields CASRPRGGTGELFF.

The rearrangement uses TRBV29-1 and TRBJ2-1; TRBD1 matches 11 bases. J lost 0 bases, V lost 8 bases, and 9 bases had no gene match. Germline CDR1 and CDR2: SQVTM and ANQGSEA. This CDR3 is 16 amino acids long. CDR3 nucleotides: TGCAGCATCATGGGACAGGGGGGATTCTCCTACAATGAGCAGTTCTTC. This gives the protein CSIMGQGGFSYNEQFF.

This clonotype was observed a few times. The genes are TRBV20-1 and TRBJ1-2; unclear D gene. The germline V gene has CDR1 DFQATT and CDR2 SNEGSKA (reference sequence). CDR3 length: 13 amino acids. The ends were cut back, 0 bases at V and 4 bases at J, with 9 bases in the middle. The CDR3 reads CSARDLAIYGYTF. In nucleotides, the CDR3 is TGCAGTGCTAGAGATCTGGCTATCTATGGCTACACCTTC.

This clonotype was recorded many times. V usage is TRBV5-1 and J usage is TRBJ2-7; a weak D match, TRBD1 (5 bases). The CDR3 sequence is 15 residues long. V lost 1 base, J lost 6 bases, and 17 bases lay in between. Germline V lookup: CDR1 SGHRS, CDR2 YFSETQ. The CDR3 sequence is CASSLLTGAQVEQYF. The DNA of the CDR3 is TGCGCCAGCAGCTTGTTAACAGGCGCCCAGGTCGAGCAGTACTTC.

This clonotype has only a few counts. The rearrangement joins TRBV27 to TRBJ1-6; D call uncertain. Germline V lookup: CDR1 MNHEY, CDR2 SMNVEV (reference sequence). This CDR3 is built from 15 residues. Trimming removed 5 bases from V and 10 bases from J, with 18 bases in between. The CDR3 sequence is CASSPILAWGSPLHF. In DNA, the CDR3 is TGTGCCAGCAGTCCCATATTGGCCTGGGGATCACCCCTCCACTTT.

The J gene is TRBJ2-3, the V gene TRBV24-1; tentatively, D is TRBD1 (6 bases). CDR3 length equals 19 residues. Germline V lookup: CDR1 KGHDR, CDR2 SFDVKD. Trimming stripped 3 bases from V and 3 bases from J, with 24 bases between. The CDR3 DNA sequence: TGTGCCACCAGTGATATGGGAGAGATGAGGGGGTTTGATACAGATACGCAGTATTTT. Protein product: CATSDMGEMRGFDTDTQYF.

This clonotype was seen repeatedly, ten times or more. The chain has TRBV30 and TRBJ1-5, with 7 positions matching TRBD1. The CDR3 spans 13 residues. The germline V gene has CDR1 GTSNPN and CDR2 SVGIG (reference sequence). The V and J ends lost 2 bases and 7 bases, in that order; junction bases with no gene match: 5. The CDR3 loop reads CAWSLQGVQPQHF. The CDR3 nucleotides read TGTGCCTGGAGTCTCCAGGGGGTCCAGCCCCAGCATTTT.

The chain uses TRBV19 and TRBJ1-2; D not certain. V was shortened by 4 bases and J by 0 bases, with 12 bases between the two germline ends. Germline V gene lookup returns CDR1 LNHDA and CDR2 SQIVND (reference sequence). CDR3 length equals 15 residues. The CDR3 sequence is CASSKGISPNYGYTF. The CDR3 nucleotides read TGTGCCAGTAGTAAGGGCATCTCCCCTAACTATGGCTACACCTTC.

This clonotype has at least ten counts. This sequence joins TRBV27 and TRBJ1-4; no reliable D call. The germline V and J ends were trimmed by 3 bases and 3 bases, with 5 bases remaining between them. This CDR3 comprises 13 residues. Germline V lookup: CDR1 MNHEY, CDR2 SMNVEV (reference sequence). CDR3 amino acids: CASSFMSNEKLFF. DNA for the CDR3: TGTGCCAGCAGTTTTATGTCTAATGAAAAACTGTTTTTT.

The chain links TRBV9 to TRBJ2-5; D not certain. Germline loops: CDR1 SGDLS, CDR2 YYNGEE. This CDR3 contains 12 residues. The V end was cut by 3 bases, the J end by 0 bases, with 3 bases between. CDR3 in amino acids: CASSEYQETQYF. CDR3 bases: TGTGCCAGCAGCGAGTACCAAGAGACCCAGTACTTC.

This clonotype has just a few counts. The chain is built from TRBV30 and TRBJ1-3; D not certain. This CDR3 comprises 14 residues. The ends were cut back, 3 bases at V and 2 bases at J, with 11 bases in the middle. The germline CDR1 and CDR2 sequences are GTSNPN and SVGIG (reference sequence). CDR3 coding DNA: TGTGCCTGGAGCGGGTACAGAACTGGAAACACCATATATTTT. It specifies CAWSGYRTGNTIYF.

The chain recombines TRBV18 with TRBJ2-7, with TRBD2 identical over 10 bases. Germline V gene data show CDR1 as KGHSH and CDR2 as LQKENI. This CDR3 contains 17 residues. V was clipped by 3 bases and J by 2 bases; unmatched bases: 10. The CDR3 sequence: CASSPGLAGVSPYEQYF. The CDR3 nucleotides are TGTGCCAGCTCACCGGGGCTAGCGGGGGTTAGCCCCTACGAGCAGTACTTC. Supplemented by reference TRBV18 and TRBJ2-7, the full variable domain reads NAGVMQNPRHLVRRRGQEARLRCSPMKGHSHVYWYRQLPEEGLKFMVYLQKENIIDESGMPKERFSAEFPKEGPSILRIQQVVRGDSAAYFCASSPGLAGVSPYEQYFGPGTRLTVT.

Of note for this clonotype: Possible read error: a much larger clone is one base away. The chain joins TRBV20-1 to TRBJ2-7; D is tentatively TRBD1 or TRBD2 (6 bases each). The CDR3 consists of 12 residues. Trimming shortened V by 1 base and J by 7 bases, and 11 bases separated the two germline ends. Germline V gives CDR1 DFQATT, CDR2 SNEGSKA (reference sequence). Here the CDR3 reads CSARVGGNEQYF. CDR3 nucleotide sequence: TGCAGTGCTAGAGTGGGGGGCAATGAGCAGTACTTC.

This clonotype has a handful of counts. The genes are TRBV7-2 and TRBJ2-6, with D possibly TRBD1 on 6 matching bases. Trimming left V 6 bases short and J 2 bases short, with 8 bases between. This CDR3 is 14 amino acids long. The germline V gene encodes CDR1 SGHTA and CDR2 FQGNSA. The CDR3 bases are TGTGCCAGCAGTAAGGGGGCTGGGGCCAACGTCCTGACTTTC. Amino acid sequence: CASSKGAGANVLTF.

There are many counts of this clonotype. CDR3: CASSSYRDEQYF. In DNA, the CDR3 is TGTGCCAGTAGTAGTTACAGGGACGAGCAGTACTTC. The rearrangement uses TRBV19 and TRBJ2-7; D is possibly TRBD1 (6 bases). The CDR3 has 12 amino acids. CDR1 and CDR2 from the germline V gene are LNHDA and SQIVND (reference sequence). Trimming stripped 4 bases from V and 5 bases from J, with 9 bases between.

This clonotype has at least ten counts. This chain uses TRBV9 with TRBJ1-1; D is undetermined. CDR3 size: 13 residues. Germline lookup yields CDR1 SGDLS and CDR2 YYNGEE. Trimming pared 0 bases from V and 10 bases from J, leaving 13 bases between. For the CDR3, the DNA is TGTGCCAGCAGCGTAGATCCCCAGATGGGAGCTTTCTTT. The encoded protein is CASSVDPQMGAFF.

In its sample, this clonotype was seen a few times. The V call is TRBV4-2, the J call TRBJ2-1, with D uncertain. This CDR3 spans 16 amino acids. Trimming pared 0 bases from V and 2 bases from J, leaving 11 bases between. Germline V gene lookup returns CDR1 LGHNA and CDR2 YNFKEQ. The CDR3 DNA follows: TGTGCCAGCAGCCAAGAAGTCAGGCCTACCTACAATGAGCAGTTCTTC. Amino acids: CASSQEVRPTYNEQFF.

The V and J genes are TRBV20-1 and TRBJ2-7, with 12 bases fitting TRBD2. The CDR3 is 14 residues long. Trimming cost V 6 bases and J 3 bases; bases outside gene matches: 6. In germline, CDR1 is DFQATT, CDR2 SNEGSKA (reference sequence). The CDR3, as DNA: TGCAGTGCAAGACTAGCGGGAGCCCTCTACGAGCAGTACTTC. It translates to CSARLAGALYEQYF.

For this clonotype: At one end the junction does not follow the germline gene, possibly because of a read error. The genes are TRBV12-3 or TRBV12-4 and TRBJ2-2; either TRBD1 or TRBD2 may fit D (6 bases each). The CDR3 sequence is 13 residues long. The CDR3 here is CASSLGGTGELVF. In DNA, the CDR3 is TGTGCCAGCAGCCTGGGGGGCACCGGGGAGCTGGTTTTT.

This clonotype was recorded many times. The chain carries TRBV2 and TRBJ2-7; 8 bases fit TRBD2. The CDR3 totals 14 residues. Germline CDR1 SNHLY, CDR2 FYNNEI. Germline trimming cut 9 bases from V and 5 bases from J; bases unmatched to any gene: 12. CDR3 nucleotides: TGTGCCAGTACCGGGTTGAGCGGGAGCGACGAGCAGTACTTC. It translates to CASTGLSGSDEQYF.

This clonotype was found many times. CDR3 loop: CSAGNTGLAGGRGYNEQFF. For the CDR3, the DNA is TGCAGTGCAGGAAACACGGGACTAGCGGGAGGGAGGGGTTACAATGAGCAGTTCTTC. The V and J genes are TRBV20-1 and TRBJ2-1; TRBD2 matches at 16 bases. The V segment lost 6 bases and the J segment 4 bases; nucleotides outside the gene matches: 15. The CDR3 covers 19 residues. Germline V gene data show CDR1 as DFQATT and CDR2 as SNEGSKA (reference sequence).

This clonotype was found many times. The chain is built from TRBV20-1 and TRBJ2-2; D possibly uses TRBD1 or TRBD2 (5 bases each). This CDR3 has 13 amino acids. Looked up from germline, CDR1 is DFQATT and CDR2 is SNEGSKA (reference sequence). V lost 5 bases and J 1 base, leaving 8 bases between the germline ends. CDR3 nucleotide sequence: TGCAGTGCTTGGGACGGGAACACCGGGGAGCTGTTTTTT. It translates to CSAWDGNTGELFF.